The clone carrying this T cell receptor (beta chain) was seen once. Antigen unknown. These data are taken from a study of Ad26.COV2.S vaccination and SARS-CoV-2 variants. Overall study context: Intramuscularly, Ad26.COV2.S was given either once or twice, 56 days apart. Study-wide findings and caveats: Non-spike TCR breadth showed similarity between vaccine and placebo recipients.

This table comes from immunoSEQ multiplex PCR, and its TCRdb copy is limited to in-frame clones, with some not included. The sample holds about 350,000 clones, about 87% seen once. Looked up from germline, CDR1 is SGHTA and CDR2 is FQGTGA. The V end lost 2 bases, the J end lost 5 bases, and 15 bases lay between the germline ends. The CDR3 runs 16 residues. Treatment reported: approximately 18 received Ad26.COV2.S at low or high dose, single or two shots; about five received placebo; per-sample allocation not given. Specimen acquisition occurred on day 63 following the initial vaccine or placebo injection. The study used a vaccine consisting of an Ad26 vector that expressed Wuhan-strain SARS-CoV-2 spike.

The source is a person between 18 and 60 years old who received the Ad26.COV2.S COVID-19 vaccine or a placebo. Here the sequenced sample was peripheral blood, taken in a trial of Ad26.COV2.S vaccine versus placebo. This sequence joins TRBV7-3 and TRBJ1-4; TRBD1 might be the D (6 bases). CDR3 nucleotide sequence: TGTGCCAGCAGCTTAGGGCAGGGGATTCCCAATGAAAAACTGTTTTTT. Translated: CASSLGQGIPNEKLFF. Full variable domain (outside the CDR3, taken from reference TRBV7-3 and TRBJ1-4): GAGVSQTPSNKVTEKGKYVELRCDPISGHTALYWYRQSLGQGPEFLIYFQGTGAADDSGLPNDRFFAVRPEGSVSTLKIQRTERGDSAVYLCASSLGQGIPNEKLFFGSGTQLSVL.